Presented here are 32 T cell receptor beta chains from one specimen sequenced in a study of OX40 agonist ivuxolimab in advanced cancers. TCRdb keeps only in-frame clones here, not all; method: immunoSEQ multiplex PCR. The table includes about 84,000 clones, around 94% detected once. Source: CD4+ or CD8+ T cells sorted from blood, taken in a trial of the OX40 agonist ivuxolimab. The receptors shown here come from an adult with an advanced solid tumor such as melanoma, head and neck, liver or kidney cancer.

This clone was seen once. This chain uses TRBV9 with TRBJ2-6; 8 bases match TRBD1. Germline assignment: CDR1 SGDLS and CDR2 YYNGEE. With V trimmed by 4 bases and J by 0 bases, 9 bases remained unmatched. The CDR3 consists of 18 residues. CDR3 residues: CASSSPGTGDSGANVLTF. The CDR3 nucleotides are TGTGCCAGCAGCAGTCCCGGGACAGGCGACTCTGGGGCCAACGTCCTGACTTTC.

V usage is TRBV7-2 and J usage is TRBJ2-3; no definite D call. V lost 0 bases and J lost 2, with 12 bases in between. This CDR3 spans 16 amino acids. The germline gives CDR1 SGHTA, CDR2 FQGNSA. The CDR3: CASSLAIVPSTDTQYF. The CDR3 DNA is TGTGCCAGCAGCTTAGCGATAGTCCCCTCCACAGATACGCAGTATTTT.

The chain uses TRBV5-4 and TRBJ2-3; 7 bases fit TRBD1. The length of the CDR3 is 13 residues. From germline, CDR1 is SGHNT and CDR2 YYREEE (reference sequence). V was clipped by 0 bases and J by 14 bases; unmatched bases: 9. Written as DNA, the CDR3 is TGTGCCAGCAGCTTGGCCGGGACAGTCCTGTGGTATTTT. Protein sequence: CASSLAGTVLWYF.

This sequence joins TRBV9 and TRBJ1-2; D is uncertain. The ends were cut back, 4 bases at V and 2 bases at J, with 6 bases in the middle. This CDR3 spans 12 amino acids. Germline CDR1 is SGDLS and CDR2 is YYNGEE. CDR3 loop: CASSPPNYGYTF. As DNA, the CDR3 is TGTGCCAGCAGCCCCCCAAACTATGGCTACACCTTC.

This chain links TRBV6-1 with TRBJ2-7; TRBD1 agrees at 10 bases. CDR3 size: 13 residues. V lost 5 bases, J lost 6 bases, and 4 bases stayed unmatched. Germline lookup yields CDR1 MNHNS and CDR2 SASEGT. The CDR3 DNA reads TGTGCCAGCAGTCCCGGGACAGGGGTCGAGCAGTACTTC. It yields the protein CASSPGTGVEQYF.

The count of this clone is one. The chain has TRBV7-3 and TRBJ2-6, with TRBD1 matching 7 bases. The CDR3 extends over 18 amino acids. With 1 base clipped from V and 0 bases from J, the junction kept 6 bases outside the gene matches. Germline-derived CDR1 and CDR2 are SGHTA and FQGTGA. The CDR3 DNA reads TGTGCCAGCAGCTTAAGGGACAGCGTTACCTCTGGGGCCAACGTCCTGACTTTC. Translating it yields CASSLRDSVTSGANVLTF.

This chain uses TRBV5-5 with TRBJ1-2, with 7 bases fitting TRBD1. Germline CDR1 SGHKS, CDR2 YYEKEE (reference sequence). The CDR3 covers 15 residues. V was clipped by 4 bases and J by 0 bases; unmatched bases: 6. CDR3 DNA: TGTGCCAGCAGCCAGGGGGAGTATCCTAACTATGGCTACACCTTC. It codes for CASSQGEYPNYGYTF.

The V and J genes are TRBV27 and TRBJ2-3; the D gene is possibly TRBD2 (6 bases). CDR3 size: 15 residues. In germline, CDR1 is MNHEY, CDR2 SMNVEV (reference sequence). The V gene lost 3 bases and the J gene lost 3 bases, with 13 bases spanning the gap. The CDR3 here is CASSFGGSPTDTQYF. CDR3 bases: TGTGCCAGCAGTTTCGGAGGGAGCCCTACAGATACGCAGTATTTT.

The gene calls are TRBV12-5 and TRBJ1-5; D unresolved. Trimming shortened V by 5 bases and J by 4 bases, and 3 bases separated the two germline ends. Looked up from germline, CDR1 is LGHNT and CDR2 is FRNRAP. This CDR3 spans 11 amino acids. CDR3 in amino acids: CASGINQPQHF. CDR3 sequence (DNA): TGTGCTAGTGGTATTAATCAGCCCCAGCATTTT. Supplemented by reference TRBV12-5 and TRBJ1-5, the full variable domain reads DARVTQTPRHKVTEMGQEVTMRCQPILGHNTVFWYRQTMMQGLELLAYFRNRAPLDDSGMPKDRFSAEMPDATLATLKIQPSEPRDSAVYFCASGINQPQHFGDGTRLSIL.

The CDR3 region has the DNA TGCAGCGTTGAAGATCCTGCCGGGACAGGTCCCGAGCAGTACTTC. This sequence encodes CSVEDPAGTGPEQYF. V gene TRBV29-1 combines with J gene TRBJ2-7; 8 bases match TRBD1. The germline CDR1 and CDR2 sequences are SQVTM and ANQGSEA. The CDR3 is 15 amino acids. J lost 6 bases, V lost 0 bases, and 10 bases had no gene match.

The chain has TRBV7-9 and TRBJ1-1; D is uncertain. The ends were cut back, 0 bases at V and 1 base at J, with 9 bases in the middle. CDR3 length equals 15 residues. Germline CDR1 and CDR2: SEHNR and FQNEAQ (reference sequence). Here the CDR3 DNA reads TGTGCCAGCAGCTTAGCGCGAGACAAGAACACTGAAGCTTTCTTT. Translation: CASSLARDKNTEAFF. The full variable domain, with the rest looked up from reference TRBV7-9 and TRBJ1-1, is DTGVSQNPRHKITKRGQNVTFRCDPISEHNRLYWYRQTLGQGPEFLTYFQNEAQLEKSRLLSDRFSAERPKGSFSTLEIQRTEQGDSAMYLCASSLARDKNTEAFFGQGTRLTVV.

The chain couples TRBV27 to TRBJ2-3; 7 nucleotides align to TRBD2. With 5 bases clipped from V and 6 bases from J, the junction kept 2 bases outside the gene matches. This CDR3 is built from 12 residues. Germline CDR1 MNHEY, CDR2 SMNVEV (reference sequence). The chain's CDR3 is CASSGGGDTQYF. In DNA form, the CDR3 reads TGTGCCAGCAGTGGGGGAGGGGATACGCAGTATTTT.

This chain links TRBV30 with TRBJ1-6; TRBD1 might be the D (5 bases). Germline V CDR1 and CDR2: GTSNPN, SVGIG (reference sequence). V was cut by 1 base and J by 2 bases, with 21 bases left in between. This CDR3 contains 19 residues. As DNA, the CDR3 is TGTGCCTGGAGTGCCAACCTCGGGGCAGGGATGGCCTATAATTCACCCCTCCACTTT. It specifies CAWSANLGAGMAYNSPLHF.

The V call is TRBV5-5, the J call TRBJ2-7, with D tentatively TRBD1 (7 bases). The CDR3 spans 17 residues. Germline CDR1 SGHKS, CDR2 YYEKEE (reference sequence). Deletions cut 5 bases from V and 3 bases from J, with 24 bases between. The CDR3 loop reads CASRPGLMAGGNYEQYF. The CDR3 DNA is TGTGCCAGCAGACCCGGATTAATGGCAGGGGGGAACTACGAGCAGTACTTC.

J is TRBJ2-3 and V is TRBV9; D gene uncertain. The CDR3 is made up of 13 amino acids. Germline V gene data show CDR1 as SGDLS and CDR2 as YYNGEE. The V end was cut by 3 bases, the J end by 2 bases, with 7 bases between. The CDR3 nucleotides are TGTGCCAGCAGCGGTAGTCTCACAGATACGCAGTATTTT. This translates into CASSGSLTDTQYF.

This rearrangement joins TRBV9 to TRBJ1-2, with a weak D call TRBD1 (6 bases). The CDR3 extends over 15 amino acids. Germline V gives CDR1 SGDLS, CDR2 YYNGEE. Trimming took off 0 bases at V and 0 bases at J, with 9 bases between the two ends. This chain's CDR3 is CASSVDSGANYGYTF. In nucleotides, the CDR3 is TGTGCCAGCAGCGTAGACTCAGGGGCTAACTATGGCTACACCTTC.

The chain uses TRBV5-6 and TRBJ1-5; TRBD1 matches at 7 bases. Germline lookup yields CDR1 SGHDT and CDR2 YYEEEE. The CDR3 covers 14 residues. The junction had 6 bases not matched to a gene; V was cut back by 2 bases and J by 7 bases. The CDR3 loop reads CASSLGGGGQPQHF. The DNA for the CDR3 is TGTGCCAGCAGCTTAGGAGGGGGCGGCCAGCCCCAGCATTTT.

V gene TRBV11-1 combines with J gene TRBJ2-1; 7 positions match TRBD2. CDR3 size: 15 residues. The junction had 9 bases not matched to a gene; V was cut back by 6 bases and J by 4 bases. Germline-derived CDR1 and CDR2 are SGHAT and FQDESV (reference sequence). DNA for the CDR3: TGTGCCAGCAGGCTCACGGGGGGTCTATACAATGAGCAGTTCTTC. Translating gives CASRLTGGLYNEQFF.

This chain joins TRBV9 and TRBJ2-7; D tentatively fits TRBD1 or TRBD2 (5 bases each). V was pared by 8 bases and J by 6 bases, with 15 bases between. The length of the CDR3 is 12 residues. CDR1 and CDR2 from the germline V gene are SGDLS and YYNGEE. The CDR3 DNA is TGTGCCAGTCGAGGGGTCGGAGGCGAGCAGTACTTC. Amino acid sequence: CASRGVGGEQYF.

The chain carries TRBV7-9 and TRBJ1-2; D is unresolved. The CDR3 loop spans 12 amino acids. V lost 7 bases and J 5 bases, leaving 11 bases between the germline ends. The germline gives CDR1 SEHNR, CDR2 FQNEAQ (reference sequence). CDR3 nucleotide sequence: TGTGCCAGCACCGAGGGTGTTTATGGCTACACCTTC. It is translated as CASTEGVYGYTF. The whole variable domain, filled in from reference TRBV7-9 and TRBJ1-2, reads DTGVSQNPRHKITKRGQNVTFRCDPISEHNRLYWYRQTLGQGPEFLTYFQNEAQLEKSRLLSDRFSAERPKGSFSTLEIQRTEQGDSAMYLCASTEGVYGYTFGSGTRLTVV.

The chain couples TRBV11-3 to TRBJ1-1; D not certain. V was shortened by 1 base and J by 6 bases, with 9 bases between the two germline ends. The germline gives CDR1 SGHNT, CDR2 YENEEA. This CDR3 is built from 13 residues. This chain's CDR3 is CASSLGRRSEAFF. The CDR3 DNA is TGTGCCAGCAGCTTAGGTCGCCGCTCTGAAGCTTTCTTT.

The V call is TRBV4-1, the J call TRBJ2-7; possibly TRBD1 for D (6 bases). There are 14 residues in the CDR3. CDR1 is MGHRA, CDR2 YSYEKL, per germline. V dropped 4 bases and J dropped 5 bases, with 15 bases sitting between them. CDR3 sequence: CASSPDRIYNEQYF. The CDR3 DNA reads TGCGCCAGCAGCCCCGACAGGATTTACAACGAGCAGTACTTC.

The chain couples TRBV6-4 to TRBJ2-7; D might be TRBD1 (6 bases). With 3 bases removed from V and 9 bases from J, the gap between germline ends came to 30 bases. Germline CDR1 is MRHNA and CDR2 is SNTAGT. This CDR3 has 18 residues. The CDR3 DNA follows: TGTGCCAGCAGTGATGAGTACGATGAGGGGACACATTACGTTGGGCAGTACTTC. Residues: CASSDEYDEGTHYVGQYF.

The genes are TRBV10-3 and TRBJ2-7; weak D call: TRBD1 (5 bases). Germline CDR1 is ENHRY and CDR2 is SYGVKD. The CDR3 contains 12 residues. V gave up 8 bases and J gave up 1 base, with 9 bases separating them. The CDR3, as DNA: TGTGCCATCGGGGCCCCTTCCTACGAGCAGTACTTC. This encodes CAIGAPSYEQYF.

This clone was seen a single time. This chain connects TRBV11-3 to TRBJ2-2; D is possibly TRBD1 or TRBD2 (6 bases each). CDR1 is SGHNT and CDR2 is YENEEA in the germline V gene. The CDR3 runs to 13 residues. V was cut by 9 bases and J by 5 bases, with 13 bases left in between. The CDR3 protein is CASTTGGTGELFF. The CDR3 DNA reads TGTGCCAGTACGACAGGAGGGACCGGGGAGCTGTTTTTT. Combining the CDR3 with reference TRBV11-3 and TRBJ2-2 gives the whole variable domain EAGVVQSPRYKIIEKKQPVAFWCNPISGHNTLYWYLQNLGQGPELLIRYENEEAVDDSQLPKDRFSAERLKGVDSTLKIQPAELGDSAVYLCASTTGGTGELFFGEGSRLTVL.

The V and J genes are TRBV28 and TRBJ1-1, with D unclear. The germline V gene has CDR1 MDHEN and CDR2 SYDVKM. CDR3 length: 14 residues. V lost 5 bases to trimming and J lost 1 base, with 11 bases between them. CDR3 amino acids: CASSPDRPNTEAFF. CDR3 DNA sequence: TGTGCCAGCAGTCCGGATCGACCGAACACTGAAGCTTTCTTT.

This chain connects TRBV14 to TRBJ2-1, with 10 positions matching TRBD2. Germline V gene sequence: CDR1 SGHDN, CDR2 FVKESK. The CDR3 has 16 amino acids. Unmatched junction bases numbered 3, after V lost 1 base and J lost 3 bases. DNA of the CDR3: TGTGCCAGCAGCCAAGTGGCTAGCGGGAGCTACAATGAGCAGTTCTTC. The encoded protein is CASSQVASGSYNEQFF.

V is TRBV14 and J is TRBJ2-7, with D possibly being TRBD2 (6 bases). CDR1 SGHDN and CDR2 FVKESK come from the germline V gene. Between the trimmed V and J ends, which lost 1 base and 6 bases, there was a span of 13 bases. The CDR3 runs to 14 residues. CDR3 sequence (DNA): TGTGCCAGCAGCCAAGCCGGGAGTGGCCCCGAGCAGTACTTC. Residues: CASSQAGSGPEQYF.

This clone was recorded once. The genes are TRBV13 and TRBJ2-3; D perhaps matches TRBD1 (6 bases). The germline V gene has CDR1 PRHDT and CDR2 FYEKMQ (reference sequence). V lost 4 bases, J lost 5 bases, and 13 bases lay in between. The CDR3 runs 14 residues. The chain's CDR3 is CASSSGRGLDTQYF. The CDR3, as DNA: TGTGCCAGCAGCTCTGGCAGGGGATTAGATACGCAGTATTTT.

The chain uses TRBV14 and TRBJ2-3; 13 positions agree with TRBD2. The CDR3 has 19 amino acids. The ends lost 1 base at V and 4 bases at J; junction bases unmatched: 11. Per the germline V gene, CDR1 is SGHDN and CDR2 is FVKESK. The CDR3 reads CASSQAGTSGRAGADTQYF. For the CDR3, the DNA is TGTGCCAGCAGCCAAGCTGGTACTAGCGGGAGGGCCGGAGCAGATACGCAGTATTTT.

J is TRBJ2-6 and V is TRBV7-9; TRBD1 matches at 7 bases. The germline V gene encodes CDR1 SEHNR and CDR2 FQNEAQ (reference sequence). The CDR3 sequence is 18 residues long. J gave up 4 bases and V 5 bases, and 14 bases lay outside the gene matches. The CDR3 bases are TGTGCCAGCAGCCCCCCTCGGACAGGAATAACCGGGGCCAACGTCCTGACTTTC. Translation: CASSPPRTGITGANVLTF.

The chain links TRBV15 to TRBJ2-3; D uncertain. V lost 5 bases to trimming and J lost 2 bases, with 11 bases between them. The germline V gene has CDR1 LNHNV and CDR2 YYDKDF (reference sequence). CDR3 length: 14 residues. Here the CDR3 reads CATSRRSVTDTQYF. CDR3 nucleotides: TGTGCCACCAGCCGACGCAGCGTCACAGATACGCAGTATTTT.